Following are 10 T cell receptor beta chains from one sample sequenced in a study of shared clonotypes between healthy human individuals. Sequenced by immunoSEQ multiplex PCR; TCRdb stores in-frame clones only, minus some. The table shows about 500,000 clones, with about 74% occurring only once. Specimen: PBMCs. These receptors all stem from a woman between 35 and 50 years old in good health. Some clones in this sample may be carry-over from other donors' samples.

To note about this clone: Being one base from a much bigger clone, this may be a read error. V gene TRBV30 combines with J gene TRBJ2-3; 7 bases fit TRBD2. Germline V gene lookup returns CDR1 GTSNPN and CDR2 SVGIG (reference sequence). The CDR3 has 13 residues. The CDR3 DNA follows: TGTGCCTGGAGAGGACTAGAACGAGATACGCAGTGTTTT. It yields the protein CAWRGLERDTQCF.

The gene calls are TRBV30 and TRBJ2-1; no clear D. Germline CDR1 GTSNPN, CDR2 SVGIG (reference sequence). Between the trimmed V and J ends, which lost 3 bases and 10 bases, there was a span of 10 bases. CDR3 length: 11 residues. CDR3 nucleotides: TGTGCCTGGAGCGACCCCTGGGAGCAGTTCTTC. It codes for CAWSDPWEQFF.

This chain connects TRBV6-1 to TRBJ1-5, with no clear D. Germline CDR1 reads MNHNS; CDR2 reads SASEGT. There are 13 residues in the CDR3. V was pared by 1 base and J by 5 bases, with 6 bases between. The DNA for the CDR3 is TGTGCCAGCAGTGAAGAAAGGGATCAGCCCCAGCATTTT. It specifies CASSEERDQPQHF.

The chain uses TRBV7-9 and TRBJ2-1; TRBD1 might be the D (5 bases). The CDR3 totals 14 residues. Germline CDR1 and CDR2: SEHNR and FQNEAQ (reference sequence). Deletions cut 1 base from V and 6 bases from J, with 10 bases between. The CDR3 loop is CASSLVTQANEQFF. The CDR3 nucleotides are TGTGCCAGCAGCTTAGTAACACAGGCCAATGAGCAGTTCTTC. Combining the CDR3 with reference TRBV7-9 and TRBJ2-1 gives the whole variable domain DTGVSQNPRHKITKRGQNVTFRCDPISEHNRLYWYRQTLGQGPEFLTYFQNEAQLEKSRLLSDRFSAERPKGSFSTLEIQRTEQGDSAMYLCASSLVTQANEQFFGPGTRLTVL.

This clone was counted at least ten times. The V call is TRBV5-1, the J call TRBJ2-1, with D tentatively TRBD2 (6 bases). The CDR3 sequence is 11 residues long. CDR1 is SGHRS and CDR2 is YFSETQ in the germline V gene. The germline V and J ends were trimmed by 5 bases and 9 bases, with 9 bases remaining between them. The CDR3 here is CASRAGGEQFF. The CDR3 bases are TGCGCCAGCAGAGCCGGGGGTGAGCAGTTCTTC.

Remarks on this clone: A far larger clone differs by one base, so this is likely a read error. CDR3 sequence: CARSPDRVGNQPQHF. The CDR3 DNA sequence: TGTGCCCGCAGCCCGGACAGGGTGGGCAATCAGCCCCAGCATTTT. The genes are TRBV11-2 and TRBJ1-5, with 8 bases that match TRBD1. Germline assignment: CDR1 SGHAT and CDR2 FQNNGV. The CDR3 is 15 residues long.

The rearrangement joins TRBV5-6 to TRBJ2-3; unclear D gene. CDR3 length: 15 residues. V dropped 4 bases and J dropped 0 bases, with 12 bases sitting between them. Germline CDR1 and CDR2: SGHDT and YYEEEE. CDR3 sequence (DNA): TGTGCCAGCAGCCCAGGTTTGACTAGCACAGATACGCAGTATTTT. Its protein product is CASSPGLTSTDTQYF.

The V gene is TRBV15, the J gene TRBJ1-6; the match to TRBD1 covers 8 bases. This CDR3 has 14 amino acids. V was pared by 5 bases and J by 7 bases, with 4 bases of the junction left unmatched. Germline CDR1 reads LNHNV; CDR2 reads YYDKDF (reference sequence). The DNA of the CDR3 is TGTGCCACCAGCCGGGGACAGGAGAATTCACCCCTCCACTTT. It is translated as CATSRGQENSPLHF.

About this clone itself: A far larger clone differs by one base, so this is likely a read error. The genes are TRBV30 and TRBJ1-2, with D hard to call. Between the trimmed V and J ends, which lost 5 bases and 10 bases, there was a span of 14 bases. Germline CDR1 reads GTSNPN; CDR2 reads SVGIG (reference sequence). The CDR3 loop spans 11 amino acids. CDR3 DNA sequence: TGTGCCTGGGGACCCTCCCGGGTCTACACCTTC. Translating gives CAWGPSRVYTF.

The V and J genes are TRBV6-1 and TRBJ2-7; a weak D match, TRBD2 (6 bases). The germline V gene encodes CDR1 MNHNS and CDR2 SASEGT. The CDR3 loop spans 15 amino acids. Deletions cut 6 bases from V and 0 bases from J, with 15 bases between. The CDR3 coding sequence is TGTGCCAGCAGAGGAGGGGCGGGTCGCTCCTACGAGCAGTACTTC. This codes for CASRGGAGRSYEQYF.